This T cell receptor (beta chain) was observed in a study of T-cell memory formation after mild COVID-19. Germline V CDR1 and CDR2: SEHNR, FQNEAQ (reference sequence). The CDR3 spans 16 residues. V lost 7 bases to trimming and J lost 2 bases, with 20 bases between them. TCRdb reprocessed the 5' RACE reads via MiXCR and lists one record per CDR3 protein. The data contain about 290,000 distinct CDR3 sequences, more than 15% of them singletons. The rearrangement links TRBV7-9 to TRBJ2-5; D remains unclear. Sequenced sample: PBMCs or a T cell subset sorted from them (not recorded which). The clonotype comes from a man aged 18 to 29 who had mild COVID-19 (a few samples of this study predate the infection). Cell type and time point are not known. DNA of the CDR3: TGTGCCAGCACCCCCCTAGGCCATTCGCCGCAAGAGACCCAGTACTTC. The encoded protein is CASTPLGHSPQETQYF. Full variable domain (missing parts from reference TRBV7-9 and TRBJ2-5): DTGVSQNPRHKITKRGQNVTFRCDPISEHNRLYWYRQTLGQGPEFLTYFQNEAQLEKSRLLSDRFSAERPKGSFSTLEIQRTEQGDSAMYLCASTPLGHSPQETQYFGPGTRLLVL.